The rows below give T cell receptor beta chains drawn from one sample of a study of cytomegalovirus exposure and HLA in healthy donors. Clones were sequenced by immunoSEQ multiplex PCR, and TCRdb holds only the in-frame ones, with some missing. The data show roughly 190,000 clones, around 87% seen once. The sample consisted of PBMCs. All receptors derive from a man aged 30 to 39 in good health and CMV-seronegative. CDR3s include the opening cysteine and the closing phenylalanine or tryptophan. D genes are given only for firm matches. Size values are once, few and many counts, or a class for expanded clones, and some rows have none.

TRBJ2-6	NA	NA	TRBV7-9	CASSHPHQPSTSGANVLTF	TGTGCCAGCAGCCACCCTCACCAACCGTCTACGTCTGGGGCCAACGTCCTGACTTTC
TRBJ1-4	NA	TRBD1	TRBV7-9	CASSRGQGEKLFF	TGTGCCAGCAGCAGGGGACAGGGTGAAAAACTGTTTTTT
TRBJ1-6	NA	TRBD1	TRBV27	CATRDRGPSPLHF	TGTGCCACCCGGGACAGGGGGCCTTCACCCCTCCACTTT
TRBJ2-7	NA	TRBD1	TRBV9	CASSEGAHYEQYF	TGTGCCAGCAGCGAGGGGGCCCACTACGAGCAGTACTTC
TRBJ1-5	NA	NA	TRBV19	CASSIPGPQPQHF	TGTGCCAGTAGTATCCCAGGGCCCCAGCCCCAGCATTTT
TRBJ2-3	NA	NA	TRBV30	CAWGGGDSTDTQYF	TGTGCCTGGGGGGGAGGCGACAGCACAGATACGCAGTATTTT
TRBJ1-1	NA	TRBD1	TRBV6-5	CASSYSNRGNTEAFF	TGTGCCAGCAGTTACTCGAACAGGGGTAACACTGAAGCTTTCTTT
TRBJ2-1	NA	TRBD2	TRBV28	CATASGLAPGQQFF	TGTGCCACCGCCTCGGGACTAGCGCCCGGGCAGCAGTTCTTC
TRBJ1-2	NA	NA	TRBV10-3	CAISESGRAGYTF	TGTGCCATCAGTGAGTCGGGGAGGGCTGGCTACACCTTC
TRBJ2-1	NA	NA	TRBV5-4	CASKTLMSYNEQFF	TGTGCCAGCAAGACACTTATGTCCTACAATGAGCAGTTCTTC
TRBJ1-2	NA	NA	TRBV27	CASSSITGEDGYTF	TGTGCCAGCAGTTCTATCACTGGGGAGGATGGCTACACCTTC
TRBJ2-1	NA	TRBD2	TRBV2	CASNPGLAGGEQFF	TGTGCCAGCAACCCGGGACTAGCGGGAGGTGAGCAGTTCTTC
TRBJ1-4	NA	NA	TRBV19	CASRDWTVANLSEKLFF	TGTGCCAGTAGGGATTGGACAGTGGCGAATTTGAGTGAAAAACTGTTTTTT
TRBJ2-7	NA	TRBD2	TRBV10-1	CASRETSGVYEQYF	TGCGCCAGCAGGGAAACTAGCGGGGTCTACGAGCAGTACTTC
TRBJ2-7	NA	TRBD2	TRBV7-2	CASSARGGLTYEQYF	TGTGCCAGCAGCGCACGCGGGGGATTAACCTACGAGCAGTACTTC
TRBJ2-7	once	NA	TRBV7-2	CASSLGLQGTYEQYF	TGTGCCAGCAGCTTAGGTTTGCAGGGCACCTACGAGCAGTACTTC
TRBJ1-5	once	NA	TRBV7-2	CASSLGLFGGLGGNQPQHF	TGTGCCAGCAGCTTAGGGTTGTTTGGGGGGTTGGGTGGCAATCAGCCCCAGCATTTT
TRBJ1-5	NA	TRBD1	TRBV7-9	CSSSLGTGEGNQPQHF	TGTTCCAGCAGCTTAGGGACAGGGGAAGGGAATCAGCCCCAGCATTTT
TRBJ2-3	NA	TRBD1	TRBV27	CASSSRQGWSDTQYF	TGTGCCAGCAGTTCCCGACAGGGTTGGTCAGATACGCAGTATTTT
TRBJ2-1	NA	NA	TRBV7-9	CASGQGVSRGKNEQFF	TGTGCCAGCGGGCAAGGGGTTTCTAGGGGTAAAAATGAGCAGTTCTTC
TRBJ2-1	NA	TRBD2	TRBV5-1	CASSPGTSGALTGEQFF	TGCGCCAGCAGCCCGGGGACTAGCGGGGCCCTCACTGGGGAGCAGTTCTTC
TRBJ1-4	NA	TRBD1	TRBV7-9	CSSSSTGGGGEKLFF	TGTTCCAGCAGCTCCACAGGGGGTGGGGGTGAAAAACTGTTTTTT
TRBJ2-6	NA	NA	TRBV30	CGCSGANGLTF	TGTGGGTGCTCTGGGGCCAACGGCCTGACTTTC
TRBJ1-2	NA	NA	TRBV5-6	CASSLFGDYGYTF	TGTGCCAGCAGCTTATTCGGAGACTATGGCTACACCTTC
TRBJ2-7	NA	TRBD2	TRBV7-8	CASSLAPGGPYEQYF	TGTGCCAGCAGCTTAGCCCCGGGAGGCCCCTACGAGCAGTACTTC
TRBJ2-7	NA	TRBD1	TRBV19	CASSMGTGDYYEQYF	TGTGCCAGTAGTATGGGGACAGGGGACTACTACGAGCAGTACTTC
TRBJ1-5	NA	NA	TRBV7-2	CASSLREFGNQSQHF	TGTGCCAGCAGCCTCAGGGAATTTGGTAATCAGTCCCAGCATTTT
TRBJ1-1	NA	TRBD1	TRBV15	CATSDHRDRGRTEAFF	TGTGCCACCAGCGACCACCGAGACAGGGGGAGAACTGAAGCTTTCTTT
TRBJ2-1	NA	NA	TRBV7-9	CASSPSNEQFF	TGTGCCAGCAGCCCCTCCAATGAGCAGTTCTTC
TRBJ1-2	NA	NA	TRBV11-1	CASSFTQGVYGYTF	TGTGCCAGCAGCTTCACACAGGGAGTCTATGGCTACACCTTC
TRBJ1-6	NA	NA	TRBV6-5	CASSFVNSPLHF	TGTGCCAGCAGTTTCGTAAATTCACCCCTCCACTTT
TRBJ2-3	NA	TRBD2	TRBV28	CASSLGTSGFASTDTQYF	TGTGCCAGCAGTTTGGGGACTAGCGGGTTTGCTAGCACAGATACGCAGTATTTT
TRBJ1-5	NA	NA	TRBV2	CASSYGQSDQPQHF	TGTGCCAGCAGTTATGGACAGTCCGATCAGCCCCAGCATTTT
TRBJ1-1	NA	TRBD1	TRBV5-1	CASSPGQGAMNTEAFF	TGCGCCAGCAGCCCCGGACAGGGGGCGATGAACACTGAAGCTTTCTTT
TRBJ1-3	NA	NA	TRBV6-5	CASSYSRSIGNTIYF	TGTGCCAGCAGTTACTCGAGATCCATTGGAAACACCATATATTTT
TRBJ1-5	NA	NA	TRBV5-4	CASSLQGDQPQHF	TGTGCCAGCAGCTTACAGGGTGATCAGCCCCAGCATTTT
TRBJ2-3	NA	NA	TRBV4-3	CASSQGPGMESDTQYF	TGCGCCAGCAGCCAAGGACCAGGGATGGAGTCAGATACGCAGTATTTT
TRBJ2-7	NA	TRBD2	TRBV6-1	CASSEASGSSYEQYF	TGTGCCAGCAGTGAAGCGAGCGGGAGCTCCTACGAGCAGTACTTC
TRBJ2-7	NA	TRBD2	TRBV19	CASSEWVSGGPYEQYF	TGTGCCAGTAGTGAGTGGGTGAGCGGGGGCCCCTACGAGCAGTACTTC
TRBJ2-5	NA	TRBD2	TRBV19	CASSIGGLAGNQETQYF	TGTGCCAGTAGTATAGGGGGACTAGCGGGGAACCAAGAGACCCAGTACTTC
TRBJ1-2	NA	TRBD1	TRBV7-2	CASSSQGTGYGYTF	TGTGCCAGCAGCTCACAGGGGACGGGCTACGGCTACACCTTC
TRBJ2-3	NA	NA	TRBV10-3	CAISDRSLNTDTQYF	TGTGCCATCAGTGACAGGTCGCTGAACACAGATACGCAGTATTTT
TRBJ2-3	NA	NA	TRBV6-6	CASSRGDTQYF	TGTGCCAGCAGTCGGGGGGATACGCAGTATTTT
TRBJ2-7	NA	TRBD1	TRBV7-2	CASSFRQGSYEQYF	TGTGCCAGCAGCTTCAGACAGGGCTCCTACGAGCAGTACTTC
TRBJ2-7	NA	TRBD1	TRBV25-1	CASSTGQGGYEQYF	TGTGCCAGCAGCACGGGACAGGGGGGCTACGAGCAGTACTTC
TRBJ2-7	once	NA	TRBV27	CASSNRQGLYEQYF	TGTGCCAGCAGCAATCGTCAGGGTCTATACGAGCAGTACTTC
TRBJ1-5	NA	TRBD1	TRBV28	CASKRRGTAVRPQHF	TGTGCCAGCAAAAGGAGAGGGACAGCGGTAAGGCCCCAGCATTTT